The following is a T cell receptor beta chain sequence with its context. The antigen is undetermined. The data belong to a study of cytomegalovirus exposure and HLA in healthy donors. Overall study findings and caveats: A missense DCLRE1C variant was associated with V- and J-gene trimming of TCR beta chains in a later analysis, and an independent cohort replicated the association. Earlier analysis looked at TCR beta V segments, and most were productive about 90% or about 30% of the time.

Primers: 60 Vbeta forward and 13 Jbeta reverse. The method was immunoSEQ multiplex PCR; TCRdb's version includes in-frame clones alone and lacks a portion of them. The data show just under 80,000 clones, roughly 78% seen once. The TCR comes from a man in his forties in good health and CMV-seronegative. Input material: PBMCs.

This CDR3 reads CATGVGQPQHF. In DNA, the CDR3 is TGTGCCACCGGGGTCGGGCAGCCCCAGCATTTT. The genes are TRBV19 and TRBJ1-5; D gene unclear. The CDR3 runs 11 residues. V lost 10 bases, J lost 7 bases, and 11 bases lay in between. In germline, CDR1 is LNHDA, CDR2 SQIVND (reference sequence).